The sequence of this T cell receptor (beta chain) was determined in a study of T cells after posttransplantation cyclophosphamide. Treatment was busulfan-fludarabine conditioning, a marrow graft, and cyclophosphamide on days +3 and +4. The study's findings and limits: Tissue-infiltrating T cells from skin or gut overlapped little with blood T cells.

Produced via immunoSEQ multiplex PCR; TCRdb's table is partial and in-frame only. The sample comprises some 9,700 clones, around 83% of which are singletons, and roughly 14% rests with the top ten. As concerns this clone: The antigen remains unidentified.

V shed 5 bases and J 9 bases; nucleotides not matched to a gene: 9. Per germline, CDR1 SEHNR and CDR2 FQNEAQ (reference sequence). The CDR3 extends over 14 amino acids. The origin of this receptor is a female patient between 40 and 50 years old who received an allogeneic stem cell transplant from a related donor, was CMV-positive, and had no GVHD. Some of these T cells may belong to the graft donor. The input for sequencing was PBMCs, taken 1,700 to 2,000 days after a stem cell transplant with posttransplant cyclophosphamide. The rearrangement links TRBV7-9 to TRBJ2-1; 8 positions agree with TRBD2. The DNA of the CDR3 is TGTGCCAGCAGCACATTCGGGGGGGCCGGTGAGCAGTTCTTC. Translation: CASSTFGGAGEQFF. Combining the CDR3 with reference TRBV7-9 and TRBJ2-1 gives the whole variable domain DTGVSQNPRHKITKRGQNVTFRCDPISEHNRLYWYRQTLGQGPEFLTYFQNEAQLEKSRLLSDRFSAERPKGSFSTLEIQRTEQGDSAMYLCASSTFGGAGEQFFGPGTRLTVL.